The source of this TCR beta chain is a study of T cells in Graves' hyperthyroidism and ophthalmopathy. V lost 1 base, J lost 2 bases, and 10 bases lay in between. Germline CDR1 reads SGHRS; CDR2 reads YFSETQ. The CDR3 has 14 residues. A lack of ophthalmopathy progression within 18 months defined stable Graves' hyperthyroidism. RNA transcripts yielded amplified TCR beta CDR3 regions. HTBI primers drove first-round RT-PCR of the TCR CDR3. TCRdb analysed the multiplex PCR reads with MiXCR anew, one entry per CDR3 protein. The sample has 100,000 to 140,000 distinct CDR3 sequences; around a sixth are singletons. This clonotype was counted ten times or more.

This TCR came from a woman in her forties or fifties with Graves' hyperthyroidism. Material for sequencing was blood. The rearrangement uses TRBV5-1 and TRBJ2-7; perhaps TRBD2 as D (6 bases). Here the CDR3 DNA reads TGCGCCAGCAGCTTGCCGGGAGCTACCTACGAGCAGTACTTC. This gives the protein CASSLPGATYEQYF.